This entry lists 8 T cell receptor beta chains sequenced from one sample in a study of cytomegalovirus exposure and HLA in healthy donors. PCR involved 60 Vbeta and 13 Jbeta primers. Profiled with immunoSEQ multiplex PCR; TCRdb holds only in-frame clones, not every one. The sample contains some 180,000 clones, 60% to 80% of which appear only once. The sample consisted of PBMCs. Receptors were obtained from a woman in her 30s in good health and CMV-seronegative.

The chain combines TRBV28 with TRBJ1-2; possible D gene TRBD1, 5 bases. Between the trimmed V and J ends, which lost 4 bases and 6 bases, there was a span of 12 bases. CDR1 and CDR2 from the germline V gene are MDHEN and SYDVKM. The CDR3 consists of 13 residues. CDR3 sequence (DNA): TGTGCCAGCAGTTCCGACAGTTTTAATGGCTACACCTTC. Its translation is CASSSDSFNGYTF.

V and J are TRBV2 and TRBJ2-1, with 11 bases aligning to TRBD1. The V gene's germline CDR1 is SNHLY and CDR2 FYNNEI. The CDR3 is made up of 15 amino acids. The V gene end was trimmed by 5 bases and the J gene end by 7 bases; junction bases not matched to a gene: 7. The CDR3 nucleotides read TGTGCCAGCAGTTGGGACAGGGGGACGGGGAATGAGCAGTTCTTC. Protein: CASSWDRGTGNEQFF.

V and J are TRBV28 and TRBJ2-7, with 12 bases aligning to TRBD2. V lost 5 bases, J lost 4 bases, and 6 bases stayed unmatched. In germline, CDR1 is MDHEN, CDR2 SYDVKM. The length of the CDR3 is 15 residues. The CDR3 reads CASSILAGGPYEQYF. The CDR3 region has the DNA TGTGCCAGCAGTATCCTAGCGGGAGGGCCTTACGAGCAGTACTTC.

This chain links TRBV28 with TRBJ2-3, with TRBD2 matching over 9 bases. J was trimmed by 6 bases and V by 2 bases; bases with no gene match: 9. Germline CDR1 is MDHEN and CDR2 is SYDVKM. This CDR3 region has 16 residues. The CDR3 is CASSLRREGEKDTQYF. The DNA of the CDR3 is TGTGCCAGCAGTTTACGGCGGGAGGGGGAGAAGGATACGCAGTATTTT.

The V call is TRBV5-4, the J call TRBJ2-5; the match to TRBD2 covers 9 bases. Germline assignment: CDR1 SGHNT and CDR2 YYREEE (reference sequence). This CDR3 has 17 amino acids. Trimming cost V 6 bases and J 5 bases; bases outside gene matches: 17. The CDR3 coding sequence is TGTGCCAGCAACCTAGACTTGGAGCGGGGGGCCCAGGAGACCCAGTACTTC. It encodes CASNLDLERGAQETQYF.

The chain joins TRBV10-1 to TRBJ1-6, with 9 bases identical to TRBD1. CDR3 length: 14 amino acids. CDR1 is WNHNN and CDR2 is SYGVQD in the germline V gene (reference sequence). Trimming at V came to 5 bases and at J to 8 bases, leaving 4 bases not matched to a gene. The chain's CDR3 is CASSPGQGDSPLHF. The CDR3 DNA is TGCGCCAGCAGTCCGGGACAGGGAGATTCACCCCTCCACTTT.

The chain has TRBV19 and TRBJ2-7, with 9 bases aligning to TRBD1. The length of the CDR3 is 14 residues. CDR1 LNHDA and CDR2 SQIVND come from the germline V gene (reference sequence). V shed 3 bases, J shed 3 bases, and the junction held 3 bases outside the gene matches. For the CDR3, the DNA is TGTGCCAGTAGTATGGGGGGACAGGGCTACGAGCAGTACTTC. Encoded protein: CASSMGGQGYEQYF.

The chain uses TRBV29-1 and TRBJ2-7; 9 nucleotides match TRBD2. V gave up 4 bases and J gave up 0 bases; unmatched junction bases: 7. The CDR3 is 15 amino acids. CDR1 and CDR2 from the germline V gene are SQVTM and ANQGSEA. The CDR3 coding sequence is TGCAGCGTTGGTATTGCGGGAGGGAGCTCCTACGAGCAGTACTTC. It specifies CSVGIAGGSSYEQYF.